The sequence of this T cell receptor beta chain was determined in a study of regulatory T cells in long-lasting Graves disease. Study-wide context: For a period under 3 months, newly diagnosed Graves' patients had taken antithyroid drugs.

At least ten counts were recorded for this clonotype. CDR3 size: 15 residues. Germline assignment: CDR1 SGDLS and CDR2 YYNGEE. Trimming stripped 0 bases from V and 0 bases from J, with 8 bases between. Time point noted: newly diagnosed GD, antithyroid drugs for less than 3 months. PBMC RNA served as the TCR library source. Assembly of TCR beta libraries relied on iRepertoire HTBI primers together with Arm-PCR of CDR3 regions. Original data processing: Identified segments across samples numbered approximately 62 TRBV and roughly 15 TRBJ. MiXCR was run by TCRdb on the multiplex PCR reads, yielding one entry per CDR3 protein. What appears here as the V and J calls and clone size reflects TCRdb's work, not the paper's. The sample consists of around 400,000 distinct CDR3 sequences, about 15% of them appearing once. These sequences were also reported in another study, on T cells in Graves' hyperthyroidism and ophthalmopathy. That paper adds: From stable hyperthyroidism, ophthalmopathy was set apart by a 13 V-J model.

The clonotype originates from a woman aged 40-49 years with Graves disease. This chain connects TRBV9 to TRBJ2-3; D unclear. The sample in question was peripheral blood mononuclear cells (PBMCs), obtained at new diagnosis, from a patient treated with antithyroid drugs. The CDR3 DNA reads TGTGCCAGCAGCGTAGGGGTGGGGAGCACAGATACGCAGTATTTT. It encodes CASSVGVGSTDTQYF.